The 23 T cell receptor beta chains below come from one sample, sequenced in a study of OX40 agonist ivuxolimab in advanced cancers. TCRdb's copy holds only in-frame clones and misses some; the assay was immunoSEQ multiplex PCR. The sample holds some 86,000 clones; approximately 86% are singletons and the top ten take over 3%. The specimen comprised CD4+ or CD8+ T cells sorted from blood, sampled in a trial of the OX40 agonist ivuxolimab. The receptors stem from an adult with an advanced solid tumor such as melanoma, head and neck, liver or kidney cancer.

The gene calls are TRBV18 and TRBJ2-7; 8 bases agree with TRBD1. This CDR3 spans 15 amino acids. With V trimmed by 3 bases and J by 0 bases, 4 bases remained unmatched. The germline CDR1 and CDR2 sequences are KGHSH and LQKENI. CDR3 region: CASSPDRVSSYEQYF. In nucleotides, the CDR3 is TGTGCCAGCTCACCGGACAGGGTCAGCTCCTACGAGCAGTACTTC.

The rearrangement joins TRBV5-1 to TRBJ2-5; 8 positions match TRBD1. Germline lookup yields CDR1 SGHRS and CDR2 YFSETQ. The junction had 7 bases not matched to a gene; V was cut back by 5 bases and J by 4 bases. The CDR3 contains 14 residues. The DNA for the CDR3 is TGCGCCAGCAGTTCAGGACAGGGAATAGAGACCCAGTACTTC. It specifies CASSSGQGIETQYF.

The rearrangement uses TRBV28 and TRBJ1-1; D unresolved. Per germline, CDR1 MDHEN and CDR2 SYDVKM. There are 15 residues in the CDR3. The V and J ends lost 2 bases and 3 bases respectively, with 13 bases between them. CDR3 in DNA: TGTGCCAGCAGTTTAGCCGCCGGCTATTACACTGAAGCTTTCTTT. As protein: CASSLAAGYYTEAFF.

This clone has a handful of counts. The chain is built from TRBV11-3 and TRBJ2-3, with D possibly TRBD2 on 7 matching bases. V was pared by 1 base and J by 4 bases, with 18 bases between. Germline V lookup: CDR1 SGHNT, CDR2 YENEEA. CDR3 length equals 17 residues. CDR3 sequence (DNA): TGTGCCAGCAGCTTAGGTTTCGGGGGGCCCGGTTCAGATACGCAGTATTTT. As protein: CASSLGFGGPGSDTQYF. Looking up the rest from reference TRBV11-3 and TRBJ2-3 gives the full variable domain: EAGVVQSPRYKIIEKKQPVAFWCNPISGHNTLYWYLQNLGQGPELLIRYENEEAVDDSQLPKDRFSAERLKGVDSTLKIQPAELGDSAVYLCASSLGFGGPGSDTQYFGPGTRLTVL.

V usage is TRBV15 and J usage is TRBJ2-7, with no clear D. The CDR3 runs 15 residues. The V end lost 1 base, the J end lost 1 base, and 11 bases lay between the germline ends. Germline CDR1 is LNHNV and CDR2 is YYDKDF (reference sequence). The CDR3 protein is CATSRVGSHSYEQYF. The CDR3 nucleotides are TGTGCCACCAGCAGAGTGGGTTCTCATTCCTACGAGCAGTACTTC.

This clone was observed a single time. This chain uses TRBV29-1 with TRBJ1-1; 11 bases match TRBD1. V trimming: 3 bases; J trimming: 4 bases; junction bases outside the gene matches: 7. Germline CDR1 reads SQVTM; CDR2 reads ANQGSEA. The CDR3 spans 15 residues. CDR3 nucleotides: TGCAGCGTTGAGTTGGACAGGGGGCCCGGCACTGAAGCTTTCTTT. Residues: CSVELDRGPGTEAFF.

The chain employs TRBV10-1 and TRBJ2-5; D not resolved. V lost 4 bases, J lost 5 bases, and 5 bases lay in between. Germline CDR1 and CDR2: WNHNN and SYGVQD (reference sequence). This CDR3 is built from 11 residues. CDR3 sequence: CASSVFETQYF. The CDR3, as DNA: TGCGCCAGCAGTGTATTTGAGACCCAGTACTTC.

The CDR3 region is CASSLLGLAYEQYF. CDR3 DNA sequence: TGTGCCAGCAGCTTGTTAGGCCTAGCCTACGAGCAGTACTTC. The J gene is TRBJ2-7, the V gene TRBV5-6; D is undetermined. The CDR3 runs to 14 residues. CDR1 is SGHDT, CDR2 YYEEEE, per germline. V was trimmed by 1 base and J by 2 bases, leaving 10 bases between them.

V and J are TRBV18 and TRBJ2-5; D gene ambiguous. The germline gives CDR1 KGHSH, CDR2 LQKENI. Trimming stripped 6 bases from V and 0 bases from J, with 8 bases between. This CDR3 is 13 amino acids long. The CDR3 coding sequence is TGTGCCAGCTCCCAGTTGGACCAAGAGACCCAGTACTTC. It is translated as CASSQLDQETQYF.

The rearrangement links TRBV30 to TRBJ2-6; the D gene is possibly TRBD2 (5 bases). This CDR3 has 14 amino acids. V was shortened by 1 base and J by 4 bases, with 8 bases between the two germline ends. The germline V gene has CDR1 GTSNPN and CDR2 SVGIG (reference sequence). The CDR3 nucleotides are TGTGCCTGGAGTGGAGGGTCCGGGGCCAACGTCCTGACTTTC. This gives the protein CAWSGGSGANVLTF.

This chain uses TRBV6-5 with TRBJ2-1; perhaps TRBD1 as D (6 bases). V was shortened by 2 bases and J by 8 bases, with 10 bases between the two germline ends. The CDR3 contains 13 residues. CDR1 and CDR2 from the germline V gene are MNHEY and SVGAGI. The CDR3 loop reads CASSYTTGYEQFF. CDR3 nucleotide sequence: TGTGCCAGCAGTTACACAACAGGGTATGAGCAGTTCTTC.

The CDR3 nucleotides are TGTGCCACCAGCAGAGATTACAGGGAAGAGGAAAAACTGTTTTTT. Amino acids: CATSRDYREEEKLFF. V is TRBV15 and J is TRBJ1-4; D may be TRBD1 (6 bases). Per the germline V gene, CDR1 is LNHNV and CDR2 is YYDKDF (reference sequence). Trimming pared 0 bases from V and 8 bases from J, leaving 13 bases between. This CDR3 has 15 amino acids.

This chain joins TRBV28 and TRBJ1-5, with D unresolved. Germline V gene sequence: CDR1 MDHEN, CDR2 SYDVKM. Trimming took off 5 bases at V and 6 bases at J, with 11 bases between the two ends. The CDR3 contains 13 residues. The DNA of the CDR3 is TGTGCCAGCAGTCCGCGTTGTGGTCAGCCCCAGCATTTT. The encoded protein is CASSPRCGQPQHF.

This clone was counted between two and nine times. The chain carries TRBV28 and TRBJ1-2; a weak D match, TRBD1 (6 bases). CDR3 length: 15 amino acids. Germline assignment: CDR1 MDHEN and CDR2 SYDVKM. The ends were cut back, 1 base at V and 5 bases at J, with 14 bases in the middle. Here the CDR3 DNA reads TGTGCCAGCAGTTTATATCGGGGGGCGGGTTATGGCTACACCTTC. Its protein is CASSLYRGAGYGYTF.

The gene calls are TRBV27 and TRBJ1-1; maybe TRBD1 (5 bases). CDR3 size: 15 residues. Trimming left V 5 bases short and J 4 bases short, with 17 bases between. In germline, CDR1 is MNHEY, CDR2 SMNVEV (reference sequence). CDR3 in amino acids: CASSPAGGDVTEAFF. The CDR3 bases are TGTGCCAGCAGTCCGGCGGGGGGGGATGTCACTGAAGCTTTCTTT.

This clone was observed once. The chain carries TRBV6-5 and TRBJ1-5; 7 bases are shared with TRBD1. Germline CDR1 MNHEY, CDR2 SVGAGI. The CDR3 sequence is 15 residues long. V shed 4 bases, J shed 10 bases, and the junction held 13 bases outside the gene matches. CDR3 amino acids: CASSLNRGPLEPQHF. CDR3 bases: TGTGCCAGCAGTTTGAACAGGGGCCCGCTGGAACCCCAGCATTTT.

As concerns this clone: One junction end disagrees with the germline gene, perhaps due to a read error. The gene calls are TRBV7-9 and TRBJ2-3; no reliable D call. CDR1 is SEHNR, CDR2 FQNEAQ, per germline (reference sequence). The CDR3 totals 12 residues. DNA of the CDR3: TGTGCCAGCAGTTTAGACGTTGATACGCAGTATTTT. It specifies CASSLDVDTQYF.

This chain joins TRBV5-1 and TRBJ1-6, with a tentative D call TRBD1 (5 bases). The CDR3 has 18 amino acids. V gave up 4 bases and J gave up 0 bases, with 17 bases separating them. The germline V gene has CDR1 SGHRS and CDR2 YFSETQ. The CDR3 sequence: CASSEGRDRSSYNSPLHF. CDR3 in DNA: TGCGCCAGCAGCGAGGGACGGGATAGGAGCTCCTATAATTCACCCCTCCACTTT.

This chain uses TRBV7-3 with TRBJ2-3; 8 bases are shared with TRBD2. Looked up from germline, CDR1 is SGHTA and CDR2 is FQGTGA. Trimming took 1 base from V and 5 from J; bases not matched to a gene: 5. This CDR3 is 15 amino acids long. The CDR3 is CASSLRGLAGDTQYF. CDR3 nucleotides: TGTGCCAGCAGCTTAAGGGGTCTAGCGGGAGATACGCAGTATTTT. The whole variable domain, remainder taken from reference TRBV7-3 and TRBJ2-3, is GAGVSQTPSNKVTEKGKYVELRCDPISGHTALYWYRQSLGQGPEFLIYFQGTGAADDSGLPNDRFFAVRPEGSVSTLKIQRTERGDSAVYLCASSLRGLAGDTQYFGPGTRLTVL.

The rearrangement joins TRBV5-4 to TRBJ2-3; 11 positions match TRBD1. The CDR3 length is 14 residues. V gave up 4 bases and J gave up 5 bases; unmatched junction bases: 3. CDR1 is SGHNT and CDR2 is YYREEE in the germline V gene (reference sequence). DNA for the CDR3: TGTGCCAGCAGCCCCGGGACAGGGGGAGATACGCAGTATTTT. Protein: CASSPGTGGDTQYF.

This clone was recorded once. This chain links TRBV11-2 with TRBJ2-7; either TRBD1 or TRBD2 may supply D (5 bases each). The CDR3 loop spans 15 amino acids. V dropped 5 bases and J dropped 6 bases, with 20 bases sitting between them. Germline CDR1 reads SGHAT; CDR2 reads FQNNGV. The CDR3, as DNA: TGTGCCAGCAGCCTAAGCCAGGGACCTGCTAGCGAGCAGTACTTC. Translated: CASSLSQGPASEQYF.

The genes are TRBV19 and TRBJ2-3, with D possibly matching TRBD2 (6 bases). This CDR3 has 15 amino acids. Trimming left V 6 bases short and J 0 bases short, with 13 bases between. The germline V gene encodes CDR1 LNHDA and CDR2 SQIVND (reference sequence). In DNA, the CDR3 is TGTGCCAGTAGCTCGGGGGACTCTAGCACAGATACGCAGTATTTT. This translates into CASSSGDSSTDTQYF. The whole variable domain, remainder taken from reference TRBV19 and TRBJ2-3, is DGGITQSPKYLFRKEGQNVTLSCEQNLNHDAMYWYRQDPGQGLRLIYYSQIVNDFQKGDIAEGYSVSREKKESFPLTVTSAQKNPTAFYLCASSSGDSSTDTQYFGPGTRLTVL.

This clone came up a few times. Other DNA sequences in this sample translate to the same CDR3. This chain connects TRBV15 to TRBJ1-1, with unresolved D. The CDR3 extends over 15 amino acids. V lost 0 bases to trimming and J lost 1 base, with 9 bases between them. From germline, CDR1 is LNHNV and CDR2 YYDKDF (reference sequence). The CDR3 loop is CATSRDLKENTEAFF. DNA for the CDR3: TGTGCCACCAGCAGAGATTTGAAAGAGAACACTGAAGCTTTCTTT.